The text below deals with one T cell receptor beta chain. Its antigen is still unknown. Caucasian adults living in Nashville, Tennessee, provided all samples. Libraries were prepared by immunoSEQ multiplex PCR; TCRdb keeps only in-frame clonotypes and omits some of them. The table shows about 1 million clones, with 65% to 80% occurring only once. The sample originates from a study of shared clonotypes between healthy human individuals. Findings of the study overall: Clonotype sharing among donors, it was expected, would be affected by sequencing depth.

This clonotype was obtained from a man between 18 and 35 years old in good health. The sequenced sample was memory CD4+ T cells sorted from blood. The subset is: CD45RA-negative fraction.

CDR3 bases: TGTGCCAGCAGCTTACTAGAGGGGAGCTCCTACGAGCAGTACTTC. Translated: CASSLLEGSSYEQYF. The chain recombines TRBV7-2 with TRBJ2-7; D is possibly TRBD1 or TRBD2 (5 bases each). The CDR3 length is 15 residues. Trimming cost V 2 bases and J 0 bases, with 11 bases left between them. Germline V gene lookup returns CDR1 SGHTA and CDR2 FQGNSA.